This TCR beta chain was captured by sequencing in a study of blood T cell repertoires in COVID-19. Turning to the study itself: PBMCs, B-cell-depleted T cells, or T cells were the source of the cDNA or gDNA that made up the material.

Measured with immunoSEQ multiplex PCR; TCRdb has only the in-frame clones, and not every one. The sample includes 100,000 to 150,000 clones, about 76% of them seen just once. The CDR3 length is 16 residues. With 5 bases clipped from V and 2 bases from J, the junction kept 8 bases outside the gene matches. Germline CDR1 reads MDHEN; CDR2 reads SYDVKM. This receptor was obtained from a woman aged 55-75 years with active or convalescent COVID-19. The chain uses TRBV28 and TRBJ2-7; 11 nucleotides line up with TRBD1. Material: peripheral blood. CDR3 in amino acids: CASSRTGGEVAYEQYV. The CDR3 nucleotides read TGTGCCAGCAGTCGGACAGGGGGCGAGGTCGCCTACGAGCAGTACGTC.